These 19 T cell receptor beta chains originate from one sample sequenced in a study of OX40 agonist ivuxolimab in advanced cancers. Sequencing was performed with immunoSEQ multiplex PCR; in TCRdb, only in-frame clones are kept and a portion is missing. The sample yields tens of thousands of clones, about 87% seen once. The sequencing here drew on CD4+ or CD8+ T cells sorted from blood, taken in a trial of the OX40 agonist ivuxolimab. The origin of the receptors is an adult with an advanced solid tumor such as melanoma, head and neck, liver or kidney cancer.

V and J are TRBV19 and TRBJ2-7, with D perhaps TRBD1 (5 bases). Germline V gene lookup returns CDR1 LNHDA and CDR2 SQIVND (reference sequence). The CDR3 sequence is 14 residues long. V was trimmed by 6 bases and J by 0 bases, leaving 12 bases between them. CDR3 in amino acids: CASSPTANSYEQYF. The CDR3 coding sequence is TGTGCCAGTAGCCCGACAGCCAACTCCTACGAGCAGTACTTC.

CDR3 loop: CASSAYNEQFF. The CDR3 bases are TGTGCCAGCTCAGCTTACAATGAGCAGTTCTTC. The genes are TRBV18 and TRBJ2-1; D is uncertain. The CDR3 is 11 amino acids. Trimming removed 5 bases from V and 4 bases from J, with 3 bases in between. Germline V gene data show CDR1 as KGHSH and CDR2 as LQKENI.

J is TRBJ1-3 and V is TRBV19; possible D gene TRBD1, 6 bases. V shed 6 bases and J shed 5 bases, with 23 bases lying between them. CDR1 and CDR2 (germline): LNHDA, SQIVND (reference sequence). The CDR3 spans 17 residues. The CDR3 spells CASRTSRGLKDRNTIYF. CDR3 DNA: TGTGCCAGTAGAACCTCCCGGGGGCTAAAGGATAGAAACACCATATATTTT.

CDR3 amino acids: CASTSGTLNTEAFF. CDR3 bases: TGTGCCAGCACATCCGGGACATTGAACACTGAAGCTTTCTTT. The chain employs TRBV5-6 and TRBJ1-1; perhaps TRBD1 as D (6 bases). Trimming removed 6 bases from V and 0 bases from J, with 12 bases in between. CDR3 length: 14 amino acids. Germline CDR1 and CDR2: SGHDT and YYEEEE.

The rearrangement links TRBV4-1 to TRBJ1-4; a weak D match, TRBD1 (5 bases). Deletions cut 0 bases from V and 5 bases from J, with 13 bases between. The germline V gene has CDR1 MGHRA and CDR2 YSYEKL. The CDR3 extends over 16 amino acids. The CDR3 nucleotides are TGCGCCAGCAGCCAAGAATTGAGGGGATTCAATGAAAAACTGTTTTTT. Its protein product is CASSQELRGFNEKLFF.

The rearrangement joins TRBV27 to TRBJ2-1, with 7 bases lining up with TRBD2. J gave up 0 bases and V 8 bases, and 7 bases lay outside the gene matches. The CDR3 runs to 15 residues. Per the germline V gene, CDR1 is MNHEY and CDR2 is SMNVEV (reference sequence). The chain's CDR3 is CASSSSGASYNEQFF. The CDR3 region has the DNA TGTGCCAGCTCATCCAGCGGGGCCTCCTACAATGAGCAGTTCTTC.

The chain recombines TRBV6-5 with TRBJ2-3, with TRBD1 identical over 7 bases. The ends lost 6 bases at V and 5 bases at J; junction bases unmatched: 11. The CDR3 is 15 amino acids. Germline V lookup: CDR1 MNHEY, CDR2 SVGAGI. CDR3 DNA sequence: TGTGCCAGCAGACAGACAGGGAGCATCCTAGATACGCAGTATTTT. Its translation is CASRQTGSILDTQYF.

The rearrangement joins TRBV2 to TRBJ1-4, with D possibly matching TRBD1 (5 bases). Germline CDR1 is SNHLY and CDR2 is FYNNEI. CDR3 length: 14 residues. V was cut by 7 bases and J by 0 bases, with 9 bases left in between. CDR3 sequence reads: CASILQATNEKLFF. DNA for the CDR3: TGTGCCAGCATTCTACAGGCAACTAATGAAAAACTGTTTTTT.

The V gene is TRBV5-4, the J gene TRBJ2-1, with 11 bases identical to TRBD1. V was clipped by 4 bases and J by 6 bases; unmatched bases: 6. The CDR3 loop spans 15 amino acids. Germline loops: CDR1 SGHNT, CDR2 YYREEE (reference sequence). The CDR3 DNA reads as TGTGCCAGCAGCCCTCCCGGGACAGGGGGCAATGAGCAGTTCTTC. Translation: CASSPPGTGGNEQFF.

The genes are TRBV19 and TRBJ1-3, with a tentative D call TRBD1 (5 bases). The CDR3 extends over 13 amino acids. CDR1 LNHDA and CDR2 SQIVND come from the germline V gene (reference sequence). Trimming shortened V by 6 bases and J by 4 bases, and 10 bases separated the two germline ends. CDR3 loop: CASSSQGGNTIYF. Here the CDR3 DNA reads TGTGCCAGTAGCTCCCAGGGAGGAAACACCATATATTTT.

This chain connects TRBV28 to TRBJ1-1; tentatively, D is TRBD1 (6 bases). Germline CDR1 reads MDHEN; CDR2 reads SYDVKM. This CDR3 has 10 residues. Trimming pared 10 bases from V and 7 bases from J, leaving 10 bases between. CDR3 sequence: CATEGVEAFF. CDR3 DNA: TGTGCCACCGAGGGGGTTGAAGCTTTCTTT.

V and J are TRBV7-2 and TRBJ2-5, with no clear D. The CDR3 consists of 14 residues. The V gene lost 6 bases and the J gene lost 4 bases, with 15 bases spanning the gap. Germline-derived CDR1 and CDR2 are SGHTA and FQGNSA. CDR3 sequence: CASSQIIETETQYF. Written as DNA, the CDR3 is TGTGCCAGCAGTCAGATTATCGAGACAGAGACCCAGTACTTC.

This clone has just a few counts. The chain employs TRBV27 and TRBJ2-5; 7 nucleotides agree with TRBD1. The CDR3 consists of 15 residues. V dropped 2 bases and J dropped 2; count of bases not matched to a gene: 5. Germline CDR1 reads MNHEY; CDR2 reads SMNVEV (reference sequence). CDR3 in DNA: TGTGCCAGCAGTTTAAGGGACAGCCGGCAAGAGACCCAGTACTTC. Translating it yields CASSLRDSRQETQYF.

The chain joins TRBV7-2 to TRBJ2-7; 11 bases map to TRBD2. CDR3 length: 14 amino acids. Germline V gene sequence: CDR1 SGHTA, CDR2 FQGNSA. V lost 5 bases to trimming and J lost 2 bases; unmatched junction nucleotides: 2. CDR3 residues: CASSISGGAYEQYF. The CDR3 DNA reads as TGTGCCAGCAGCATTAGCGGGGGGGCCTACGAGCAGTACTTC.

The chain uses TRBV6-6 and TRBJ2-7; D uncertain. Germline loops: CDR1 MNHNY, CDR2 SVGAGI (reference sequence). Trimming shortened V by 0 bases and J by 2 bases, and 11 bases separated the two germline ends. The CDR3 consists of 15 residues. DNA for the CDR3: TGTGCCAGCAGTTACTCGATCGACCGACCCTACGAGCAGTACTTC. Protein product: CASSYSIDRPYEQYF.

J is TRBJ2-1 and V is TRBV7-8; D tentatively reads TRBD1 or TRBD2 (6 bases each). Germline V lookup: CDR1 SGHVS, CDR2 FQNEAQ. The V and J ends lost 7 bases and 5 bases respectively, with 18 bases between them. The CDR3 has 15 residues. The chain's CDR3 is CASMGSWGADNEQFF. The CDR3 nucleotides are TGTGCCAGCATGGGGTCGTGGGGGGCCGACAATGAGCAGTTCTTC. The whole variable domain, remainder taken from reference TRBV7-8 and TRBJ2-1, is GAGVSQSPRYKVAKRGQDVALRCDPISGHVSLFWYQQALGQGPEFLTYFQNEAQLDKSGLPSDRFFAERPEGSVSTLKIQRTQQEDSAVYLCASMGSWGADNEQFFGPGTRLTVL.

The rearrangement links TRBV29-1 to TRBJ2-5, with a weak D call TRBD2 (6 bases). V lost 3 bases, J lost 1 base, and 15 bases lay in between. Germline loops: CDR1 SQVTM, CDR2 ANQGSEA. The CDR3 is 15 amino acids. As DNA, the CDR3 is TGCAGCGTTGACCGGGGGATGGTGGGCCAAGAGACCCAGTACTTC. Encoded protein: CSVDRGMVGQETQYF.

This chain links TRBV21-1 with TRBJ2-3; the table's D call, TRBD2, was not checked against the DNA. TRBV21-1 has pseudogene status. The CDR3 is made up of 16 amino acids. The CDR3 sequence is CASSDPQRGGTDTQYF. CDR3 nucleotides: TGTGCCAGCAGCGACCCACAGCGGGGGGGGACAGATACGCAGTATTTT.

The chain uses TRBV6-6 and TRBJ1-5; D possibly corresponds to TRBD1 (5 bases). V lost 6 bases and J lost 3, with 15 bases in between. The CDR3 covers 15 residues. CDR1 is MNHNY and CDR2 is SVGAGI in the germline V gene (reference sequence). The CDR3 coding sequence is TGTGCCAGCAGAAACCTGAACGGGGCCAATCAGCCCCAGCATTTT. This codes for CASRNLNGANQPQHF.